What follows are 13 T cell receptor beta chains derived from one specimen sequenced in a study of blood T cell repertoires in COVID-19. The protocol was immunoSEQ multiplex PCR, while the TCRdb copy is restricted to in-frame clones and leaves out a portion. The data contain approximately 200,000 clones, about 88% of them singletons. The sequenced sample consisted of peripheral blood. The receptors here all came from a man aged 35 to 55 with active or convalescent COVID-19.

This clone was observed a handful of times. The rearrangement joins TRBV4-1 to TRBJ2-7; D possibly corresponds to TRBD1 (5 bases). Germline values: CDR1 MGHRA, CDR2 YSYEKL. The CDR3 runs 15 residues. Between the trimmed V and J ends, which lost 0 bases and 4 bases, there was a span of 13 bases. The CDR3 nucleotides read TGCGCCAGCAGCCAAGATCCAGGGCGAAGTTACGAGCAGTACTTC. Its translation is CASSQDPGRSYEQYF.

This chain joins TRBV18 and TRBJ2-5; no clear D gene. Per the germline V gene, CDR1 is KGHSH and CDR2 is LQKENI. This CDR3 spans 13 amino acids. Trimming took 2 bases from V and 4 from J, leaving 8 bases between them. The CDR3 loop is CASSPAVAETQYF. In nucleotides, the CDR3 is TGTGCCAGCTCACCAGCCGTAGCAGAGACCCAGTACTTC.

The chain couples TRBV28 to TRBJ1-2, with 7 positions matching TRBD1. The germline V gene has CDR1 MDHEN and CDR2 SYDVKM. V dropped 3 bases and J dropped 4; count of bases not matched to a gene: 8. CDR3 size: 15 residues. The CDR3 DNA reads as TGTGCCAGCAGTTTTGCGGCAGGGGGTCCCTATGGCTACACCTTC. Translated, it gives CASSFAAGGPYGYTF.

The sample holds one count of this clone. The rearrangement joins TRBV6-6 to TRBJ1-1, with 8 nucleotides matching TRBD1. Germline values: CDR1 MNHNY, CDR2 SVGAGI (reference sequence). The CDR3 length is 14 residues. V trimming: 5 bases; J trimming: 5 bases; junction bases outside the gene matches: 7. The CDR3 DNA follows: TGTGCCAGCAGTCATCAGGGGGCTGGAACTGAAGCTTTCTTT. It translates to CASSHQGAGTEAFF.

The chain has TRBV6-5 and TRBJ2-7, with a tentative D call TRBD1 (6 bases). V lost 3 bases and J lost 2, with 11 bases in between. Germline V gene lookup returns CDR1 MNHEY and CDR2 SVGAGI. CDR3 size: 14 residues. The CDR3 loop reads CASSYDRPPYEQYF. The CDR3 DNA is TGTGCCAGCAGTTATGACAGGCCACCCTACGAGCAGTACTTC.

In DNA form, the CDR3 reads TGTGCCAGCAACGCCCCGAGCTCCTACGAGCAGTACTTC. As protein: CASNAPSSYEQYF. V gene TRBV7-8 combines with J gene TRBJ2-7; D is uncertain. The CDR3 has 13 amino acids. The V gene lost 7 bases and the J gene lost 0 bases, with 10 bases spanning the gap. Per the germline V gene, CDR1 is SGHVS and CDR2 is FQNEAQ.

This clone was observed a handful of times. The chain recombines TRBV9 with TRBJ2-5, with 9 nucleotides matching TRBD2. The CDR3 totals 18 residues. Germline V gene data show CDR1 as SGDLS and CDR2 as YYNGEE. Trimming took 0 bases from V and 5 from J; bases not matched to a gene: 14. The CDR3 loop reads CASSVAEKALAGVETQYF. The DNA of the CDR3 is TGTGCCAGCAGCGTAGCTGAGAAGGCGTTAGCGGGGGTTGAGACCCAGTACTTC.

The chain recombines TRBV24-1 with TRBJ2-1; 7 positions agree with TRBD2. V lost 5 bases, J lost 4 bases, and 4 bases stayed unmatched. There are 14 residues in the CDR3. Per germline, CDR1 KGHDR and CDR2 SFDVKD. The CDR3 reads CATSAGLPYNEQFF. The CDR3 DNA follows: TGTGCCACCAGTGCGGGACTACCATACAATGAGCAGTTCTTC.

This sequence joins TRBV6-5 and TRBJ1-1; the match to TRBD1 covers 10 bases. After removal of 3 bases from V and 8 bases from J, the junction contained 9 bases not matched to a gene. Per the germline V gene, CDR1 is MNHEY and CDR2 is SVGAGI. CDR3 size: 15 residues. CDR3 protein: CASSYAGTGDLEAFF. CDR3 DNA: TGTGCCAGCAGTTATGCCGGGACAGGGGATTTAGAAGCTTTCTTT.

This clone was seen ten or more times. This sequence joins TRBV5-1 and TRBJ2-1; perhaps TRBD2 as D (6 bases). V lost 2 bases to trimming and J lost 4 bases, with 10 bases between them. From germline, CDR1 is SGHRS and CDR2 YFSETQ. The CDR3 is 14 residues long. The CDR3 nucleotides read TGCGCCAGCAGCTTCGGGGACTCTTACAATGAGCAGTTCTTC. Translation gives CASSFGDSYNEQFF.

This clone appeared once. V is TRBV28 and J is TRBJ1-6, with D possibly matching TRBD1 (5 bases). Trimming left V 5 bases short and J 6 bases short, with 14 bases between. The length of the CDR3 is 15 residues. In germline, CDR1 is MDHEN, CDR2 SYDVKM. For the CDR3, the DNA is TGTGCCAGCAGTCCACGATCGGGGGGTAATTCACCCCTCCACTTT. Translation: CASSPRSGGNSPLHF.

The V call is TRBV19, the J call TRBJ1-5, with a possible D match to TRBD1 (5 bases). V lost 3 bases and J lost 0, with 9 bases in between. Per germline, CDR1 LNHDA and CDR2 SQIVND (reference sequence). CDR3 length: 15 residues. The DNA for the CDR3 is TGTGCCAGTAGTATTATGGGGCCTAGCAATCAGCCCCAGCATTTT. Residues: CASSIMGPSNQPQHF.

The V gene is TRBV5-1, the J gene TRBJ2-5; a possible D gene is TRBD2 (6 bases). Germline assignment: CDR1 SGHRS and CDR2 YFSETQ. The CDR3 covers 15 residues. Trimming pared 0 bases from V and 1 base from J, leaving 10 bases between. The chain's CDR3 is CASSLVPSAQETQYF. Written as DNA, the CDR3 is TGCGCCAGCAGCTTGGTCCCTAGCGCCCAAGAGACCCAGTACTTC.